This T cell receptor (beta chain) appears in the sequencing data of a study of T cells expressing NK-cell markers. Study context: There were seven HCMV-seropositive donors and one seronegative donor among the eight sequenced.

The CDR3 loop spans 17 amino acids. Germline-derived CDR1 and CDR2 are SGHDT and YYEEEE. TCRdb reprocessed the 5' RACE reads and reports one entry per CDR3 protein, with no DNA. Its listing shows 200,000 to 300,000 distinct CDR3 sequences. V gene TRBV5-6 combines with J gene TRBJ2-2; no DNA is available, so the TRBD1 call from TCRdb remains unchecked. The sequence came from a man in his late teens or twenties in good health. Source material: blood T cells: a sorted CD56 or NKG2C T cell subset, CD4+ or CD8+ T cells, or bulk PBMC T cells (not recorded which). CDR3 residues: CASSTSLVGTVPGELFF.